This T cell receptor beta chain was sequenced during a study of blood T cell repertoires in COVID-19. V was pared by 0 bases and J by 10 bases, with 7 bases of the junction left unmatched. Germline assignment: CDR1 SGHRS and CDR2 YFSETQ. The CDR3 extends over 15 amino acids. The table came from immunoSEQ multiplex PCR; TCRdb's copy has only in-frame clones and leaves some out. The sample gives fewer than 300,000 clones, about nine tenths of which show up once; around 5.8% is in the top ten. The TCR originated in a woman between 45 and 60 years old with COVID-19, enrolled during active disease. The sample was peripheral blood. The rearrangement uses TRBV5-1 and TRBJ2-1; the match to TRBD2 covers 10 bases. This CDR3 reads CASSLGLAGAQEQFF. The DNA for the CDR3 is TGCGCCAGCAGCTTGGGACTAGCGGGTGCCCAAGAGCAGTTCTTC.